Presented here are 13 T cell receptor beta chains from one specimen sequenced in a study of T cell responses to AZD1222 COVID-19 vaccine. Clones were read by immunoSEQ multiplex PCR, and TCRdb kept only the in-frame ones, dropping some. The repertoire holds 150,000 or so clones, roughly 94% seen once, with roughly 5.5% in the top ten. The sequenced sample was peripheral blood, obtained 28 days after the second AZD1222 dose. These receptors were obtained from an adult who received the AZD1222 COVID-19 vaccine.

As DNA, the CDR3 is TGCGCCAGCAGCCAAGTAACCGGGAGGGACACCGGGGAGCTGTTTTTT. It encodes CASSQVTGRDTGELFF. V usage is TRBV4-1 and J usage is TRBJ2-2, with 8 nucleotides matching TRBD2. After removal of 1 base from V and 3 bases from J, the junction contained 4 bases not matched to a gene. Per the germline V gene, CDR1 is MGHRA and CDR2 is YSYEKL. The CDR3 loop spans 16 amino acids.

The chain carries TRBV19 and TRBJ1-5; 11 bases are shared with TRBD1. There are 17 residues in the CDR3. V gave up 6 bases and J gave up 2 bases; unmatched junction bases: 9. Germline V CDR1 and CDR2: LNHDA, SQIVND (reference sequence). The chain's CDR3 is CASSDHEDRGRNQPQHF. CDR3 in DNA: TGTGCCAGTAGCGATCATGAGGACAGGGGGCGCAATCAGCCCCAGCATTTT.

This clone occurred once. The rearrangement uses TRBV6-2 or TRBV6-3 and TRBJ1-5; a possible D gene is TRBD1 (6 bases). Germline CDR1 and CDR2: MNHEY and SVGEGT. The CDR3 extends over 18 amino acids. V lost 4 bases and J 0 bases, leaving 19 bases between the germline ends. The CDR3 sequence is CASSWGLSVKTSNQPQHF. The CDR3 DNA is TGTGCCAGCAGTTGGGGGCTGAGTGTGAAGACTAGCAATCAGCCCCAGCATTTT.

The chain carries TRBV11-1 and TRBJ1-1; TRBD1 is a possible D gene (6 bases). Between the trimmed V and J ends, which lost 4 bases and 1 base, there was a span of 10 bases. The CDR3 runs 14 residues. Germline CDR1 is SGHAT and CDR2 is FQDESV (reference sequence). CDR3 bases: TGTGCCAGCAGCTCGGGGGCCTCGAACACTGAAGCTTTCTTT. Its protein is CASSSGASNTEAFF.

CDR3: CASSQDLRAGEAFF. DNA of the CDR3: TGCGCCAGCAGCCAAGATTTGCGGGCAGGGGAAGCTTTCTTT. The chain combines TRBV4-3 with TRBJ1-1; D perhaps matches TRBD1 (5 bases). The CDR3 is 14 residues long. Trimming took 0 bases from V and 8 from J, leaving 13 bases between them. Germline-derived CDR1 and CDR2 are LGHNA and YSLEER.

The rearrangement uses TRBV18 and TRBJ2-5, with a weak D call TRBD2 (7 bases). V was cut by 3 bases and J by 5 bases, with 19 bases left in between. CDR1 and CDR2 from the germline V gene are KGHSH and LQKENI. The CDR3 has 16 amino acids. The CDR3: CASSPSGTGGVETQYF. CDR3 DNA sequence: TGTGCCAGCTCACCGTCCGGGACGGGGGGCGTTGAGACCCAGTACTTC. Using reference TRBV18 and TRBJ2-5 for the parts outside the CDR3, the full variable domain is NAGVMQNPRHLVRRRGQEARLRCSPMKGHSHVYWYRQLPEEGLKFMVYLQKENIIDESGMPKERFSAEFPKEGPSILRIQQVVRGDSAAYFCASSPSGTGGVETQYFGPGTRLLVL.

The genes are TRBV10-3 and TRBJ2-7; the match to TRBD2 covers 11 bases. The CDR3 runs to 18 residues. V was clipped by 6 bases and J by 3 bases; unmatched bases: 16. The germline V gene encodes CDR1 ENHRY and CDR2 SYGVKD. This chain's CDR3 is CAISSFLFSGRADYEQYF. CDR3 DNA sequence: TGTGCCATCAGCAGCTTTCTCTTTAGCGGGAGGGCCGACTACGAGCAGTACTTC.

CDR3 loop: CSVEDDGSNEKLFF. CDR3 DNA sequence: TGCAGCGTTGAAGATGACGGGAGTAATGAAAAACTGTTTTTT. This chain connects TRBV29-1 to TRBJ1-4; no reliable D call. The V end lost 0 bases, the J end lost 4 bases, and 9 bases lay between the germline ends. CDR1 is SQVTM and CDR2 is ANQGSEA in the germline V gene. The CDR3 runs to 14 residues.

J is TRBJ1-5 and V is TRBV30; D uncertain. Looked up from germline, CDR1 is GTSNPN and CDR2 is SVGIG (reference sequence). The CDR3 is 13 residues long. V lost 2 bases to trimming and J lost 3 bases, with 8 bases between them. The chain's CDR3 is CAWSLDDNQPQHF. CDR3 nucleotides: TGTGCCTGGAGTTTGGATGACAATCAGCCCCAGCATTTT.

The chain employs TRBV28 and TRBJ1-2, with 8 nucleotides matching TRBD1. Germline V gene data show CDR1 as MDHEN and CDR2 as SYDVKM. The CDR3 runs to 15 residues. J gave up 1 base and V 9 bases, and 10 bases lay outside the gene matches. The DNA for the CDR3 is TGTGCCAGTTGTAGGGGGACAGGAGGTAACTATGGCTACACCTTC. Protein sequence: CASCRGTGGNYGYTF.

The V and J genes are TRBV24-1 and TRBJ1-1; D perhaps matches TRBD1 (5 bases). Trimming took 3 bases from V and 1 from J, leaving 20 bases between them. Germline V gene sequence: CDR1 KGHDR, CDR2 SFDVKD. The CDR3 is 18 residues long. CDR3: CATSDLRGVRGRNTEAFF. The CDR3 region has the DNA TGTGCCACCAGTGATCTCAGAGGGGTAAGGGGACGGAACACTGAAGCTTTCTTT.

The V and J genes are TRBV5-8 and TRBJ1-3; D perhaps matches TRBD1 (5 bases). The CDR3 has 14 amino acids. V was trimmed by 4 bases and J by 8 bases, leaving 16 bases between them. Germline assignment: CDR1 SGHTS and CDR2 YDEGEE. This chain's CDR3 is CASSPDTGRHTIYF. The CDR3 DNA reads TGTGCCAGCAGCCCCGACACAGGTCGTCACACCATATATTTT. Combining the CDR3 with reference TRBV5-8 and TRBJ1-3 gives the whole variable domain EAGVTQSPTHLIKTRGQQATLRCSPISGHTSVYWYQQALGLGLQFLLWYDEGEERNRGNFPPRFSGRQFPNYSSELNVNALELEDSALYLCASSPDTGRHTIYFGEGSWLTVV.

This clone was recorded once. This chain connects TRBV2 to TRBJ1-2, with D unclear. The CDR3 has 14 residues. Germline CDR1 and CDR2: SNHLY and FYNNEI. The germline V and J ends were trimmed by 0 bases and 5 bases, with 10 bases remaining between them. DNA of the CDR3: TGTGCCAGCAGTGAAGCGCCCAAGTCATATGGCTACACCTTC. Translation: CASSEAPKSYGYTF.